This T cell receptor (beta chain) was sequenced during a study of cytomegalovirus exposure and HLA in healthy donors. Details on this clone: As yet, its antigen is unknown.

CDR1 SGHAT and CDR2 FQNNGV come from the germline V gene. V trimming: 1 base; J trimming: 3 bases; junction bases outside the gene matches: 6. This CDR3 region has 15 residues. Primers for the PCR totalled 60 Vbeta and 13 Jbeta. Here immunoSEQ multiplex PCR was the method, and the copy in TCRdb shows in-frame clones only, minus some. The repertoire has some 190,000 clones, about 80% of them found once; the top ten carry 13% to 15%. Study-wide points: TCR beta sequences reportedly predicted most subjects' HLA-A and HLA-B alleles accurately. Highly shared variants forming one cluster were likely a sequencing artifact. Presence/absence analyses treated sequencing depth as roughly uniform across donors.

This TCR derives from a woman aged 30 to 39 in good health and CMV-seropositive. The sequenced sample consisted of PBMCs. The chain carries TRBV11-2 and TRBJ2-7, with 7 bases that match TRBD2. The CDR3 DNA is TGTGCCAGCAGCTTAGCGGGGGGAACCAACTACGAGCAGTACTTC. Translated: CASSLAGGTNYEQYF.